This TCR beta chain was sequenced in a study of control samples from healthy donors and cancer patients. Germline V gene lookup returns CDR1 SGHTS and CDR2 YDEGEE. V lost 4 bases, J lost 0 bases, and 14 bases lay in between. The CDR3 spans 16 residues. The method was immunoSEQ multiplex PCR; TCRdb's version includes in-frame clones alone and lacks a portion of them. Among some 250,000 clones, more than 65% were seen once, and the ten largest hold 10% to 15%. The TCR originated in a woman aged 60-70 years with lung cancer. The V call is TRBV5-8, the J call TRBJ1-5; D is possibly TRBD1 (5 bases). Sequenced sample: PBMCs. The CDR3 loop is CASSPYPGTSNQPQHF. CDR3 nucleotides: TGTGCCAGCAGCCCTTACCCCGGGACTAGCAATCAGCCCCAGCATTTT.